Shown below are 16 T cell receptor beta chains from a single sample sequenced in a study of shared clonotypes between healthy human individuals. Naivety among CD8 cells was defined by CD45RO negativity and positive CCR7 selection, thereby excluding terminally differentiated effector memory CD45RA+ cells. The repertoire was sequenced with immunoSEQ multiplex PCR; TCRdb's copy has only in-frame clones and lacks some. The sample lists 650,000 to 800,000 clones, 92% occurring once. The sequencing sample was made of naive CD8+ T cells sorted from blood. These TCRs come from a man aged 25 to 40 in good health.

V is TRBV19 and J is TRBJ2-1; TRBD2 matches at 10 bases. The CDR3 contains 15 residues. Germline V gene sequence: CDR1 LNHDA, CDR2 SQIVND (reference sequence). V was clipped by 6 bases and J by 1 base; unmatched bases: 3. DNA for the CDR3: TGTGCCAGTAGACCTAGCGGGAGATCCTACAATGAGCAGTTCTTC. The encoded protein is CASRPSGRSYNEQFF.

V is TRBV11-2 and J is TRBJ2-4, with 10 bases lining up with TRBD2. CDR3 size: 17 residues. Germline-derived CDR1 and CDR2 are SGHAT and FQNNGV. The J segment lost 0 bases and the V segment lost 2 bases, leaving 4 bases of the junction unmatched. CDR3 coding DNA: TGTGCCAGCAGCTTATTAATAGCGGGAGGAGCCAAAAACATTCAGTACTTC. Protein: CASSLLIAGGAKNIQYF.

This chain links TRBV7-6 with TRBJ2-5; a weak D match, TRBD1 (7 bases). This CDR3 has 14 amino acids. The V end was cut by 5 bases, the J end by 9 bases, with 19 bases between. CDR1 and CDR2 from the germline V gene are SGHVS and FNYEAQ. The CDR3 reads CASSHNRGLEPQYF. CDR3 nucleotide sequence: TGTGCCAGCAGCCACAACAGGGGACTCGAGCCCCAGTACTTC.

V usage is TRBV28 and J usage is TRBJ1-4; tentatively, D is TRBD1 (5 bases). The germline CDR1 and CDR2 sequences are MDHEN and SYDVKM. The CDR3 is made up of 14 amino acids. Trimming removed 5 bases from V and 6 bases from J, with 13 bases in between. The CDR3 coding sequence is TGTGCCAGCAGTCCCCTACAAGGGGATGAAAAACTGTTTTTT. Protein sequence: CASSPLQGDEKLFF.

The chain links TRBV15 to TRBJ2-3; D gene unclear. Germline V lookup: CDR1 LNHNV, CDR2 YYDKDF (reference sequence). The germline V and J ends were trimmed by 0 bases and 2 bases, with 15 bases remaining between them. This CDR3 has 17 residues. As DNA, the CDR3 is TGTGCCACCAGCAGAGACAGCCGTGGGCAGATCACAGATACGCAGTATTTT. Translating it yields CATSRDSRGQITDTQYF.

V gene TRBV2 combines with J gene TRBJ2-7, with D uncertain. Between the trimmed V and J ends, which lost 8 bases and 2 bases, there was a span of 19 bases. Germline CDR1 and CDR2: SNHLY and FYNNEI. This CDR3 has 15 residues. CDR3 DNA: TGTGCCAGCGCAGAAGGCATGATTAACCCCTACGAGCAGTACTTC. Translated: CASAEGMINPYEQYF.

This clone was counted a single time. This chain joins TRBV10-3 and TRBJ2-5; D gene uncertain. This CDR3 is built from 12 residues. Germline V gene lookup returns CDR1 ENHRY and CDR2 SYGVKD. V was pared by 11 bases and J by 4 bases, with 14 bases between. The DNA of the CDR3 is TGTGCCGCCCTCCCATCACGAGAGACCCAGTACTTC. Translating gives CAALPSRETQYF.

The V gene is TRBV29-1, the J gene TRBJ2-1, with 10 bases lining up with TRBD2. Germline V CDR1 and CDR2: SQVTM, ANQGSEA. The CDR3 loop spans 15 amino acids. Trimming removed 6 bases from V and 2 bases from J; junction bases left unmatched: 7. Written as DNA, the CDR3 is TGCAGCGTCGTTGGGACTAGCGTGCCCTACAATGAGCAGTTCTTC. Its translation is CSVVGTSVPYNEQFF.

This chain uses TRBV2 with TRBJ1-2; D call uncertain. CDR3 length: 13 amino acids. V lost 6 bases, J lost 2 bases, and 10 bases lay in between. The V gene's germline CDR1 is SNHLY and CDR2 FYNNEI. CDR3 nucleotide sequence: TGTGCCAGCAGAGGGAGGGTGAACTATGGCTACACCTTC. Its protein is CASRGRVNYGYTF.

The chain links TRBV7-9 to TRBJ1-4; D is possibly TRBD1 (6 bases). V was cut by 4 bases and J by 8 bases, with 29 bases left in between. The CDR3 sequence is 19 residues long. Germline loops: CDR1 SEHNR, CDR2 FQNEAQ (reference sequence). This chain's CDR3 is CASSYRPGIEGEEEEKLFF. CDR3 sequence (DNA): TGTGCCAGCAGCTACCGCCCGGGAATCGAGGGGGAGGAGGAAGAAAAACTGTTTTTT. The complete variable domain, with remaining parts taken from reference TRBV7-9 and TRBJ1-4, reads DTGVSQNPRHKITKRGQNVTFRCDPISEHNRLYWYRQTLGQGPEFLTYFQNEAQLEKSRLLSDRFSAERPKGSFSTLEIQRTEQGDSAMYLCASSYRPGIEGEEEEKLFFGSGTQLSVL.

The chain employs TRBV6-5 and TRBJ2-1; D is undetermined. With 6 bases removed from V and 0 bases from J, the gap between germline ends came to 9 bases. Looked up from germline, CDR1 is MNHEY and CDR2 is SVGAGI. This CDR3 is 14 amino acids long. The CDR3 spells CASSRVASYNEQFF. DNA of the CDR3: TGTGCCAGCAGCCGCGTAGCCTCCTACAATGAGCAGTTCTTC.

This sequence joins TRBV29-1 and TRBJ1-1; D remains unclear. V lost 0 bases to trimming and J lost 0 bases, with 8 bases between them. CDR1 and CDR2 from the germline V gene are SQVTM and ANQGSEA. The CDR3 extends over 14 amino acids. CDR3 coding DNA: TGCAGCGTTGAAGATTGGCGGGTGAACACTGAAGCTTTCTTT. Translated: CSVEDWRVNTEAFF.

Of note for this clone: Other DNA sequences in this sample translate to the same CDR3. This chain connects TRBV29-1 to TRBJ2-1; D is ambiguous. Trimming took off 4 bases at V and 1 base at J, with 8 bases between the two ends. The CDR3 spans 13 residues. From germline, CDR1 is SQVTM and CDR2 ANQGSEA. The CDR3 reads CSVVGGSYNEQFF. DNA of the CDR3: TGCAGCGTTGTTGGTGGTTCCTACAATGAGCAGTTCTTC.

The chain has TRBV5-4 and TRBJ1-1; 7 bases match TRBD1. J gave up 6 bases and V 4 bases, and 6 bases lay outside the gene matches. There are 13 residues in the CDR3. Germline V CDR1 and CDR2: SGHNT, YYREEE (reference sequence). The CDR3, as DNA: TGTGCCAGCAGCCCGACAGGGAGCGCTGAAGCTTTCTTT. This encodes CASSPTGSAEAFF. Drawing the rest from reference TRBV5-4 and TRBJ1-1, the complete variable domain is ETGVTQSPTHLIKTRGQQVTLRCSSQSGHNTVSWYQQALGQGPQFIFQYYREEENGRGNFPPRFSGLQFPNYSSELNVNALELDDSALYLCASSPTGSAEAFFGQGTRLTVV.

V is TRBV9 and J is TRBJ2-1; 11 bases fit TRBD2. The CDR3 is 14 amino acids. Germline V gene lookup returns CDR1 SGDLS and CDR2 YYNGEE. The V gene end was trimmed by 3 bases and the J gene end by 9 bases; junction bases not matched to a gene: 5. In nucleotides, the CDR3 is TGTGCCAGCAGCGGAGGTAGCGGGAGGGTTGAGCAGTTCTTC. Translating it yields CASSGGSGRVEQFF. Complete variable domain (other parts from reference TRBV9 and TRBJ2-1): DSGVTQTPKHLITATGQRVTLRCSPRSGDLSVYWYQQSLDQGLQFLIQYYNGEERAKGNILERFSAQQFPDLHSELNLSSLELGDSALYFCASSGGSGRVEQFFGPGTRLTVL.

The rearrangement links TRBV29-1 to TRBJ2-1; 8 bases agree with TRBD2. Per germline, CDR1 SQVTM and CDR2 ANQGSEA. Trimming removed 3 bases from V and 7 bases from J; junction bases left unmatched: 8. This CDR3 comprises 14 residues. The chain's CDR3 is CSVDSGRAQNEQFF. CDR3 sequence (DNA): TGCAGCGTTGATTCCGGGAGGGCCCAAAATGAGCAGTTCTTC.